Listed here are 6 T cell receptor beta chains from one sample, sequenced in a study of blood T cell repertoires in COVID-19. TCRdb's copy holds only in-frame clones and misses some; the assay was immunoSEQ multiplex PCR. The table includes about 250,000 clones, about 89% detected once. Sequencing input: PBMCs or T cells enriched from blood (not recorded which). These receptors all come from a man aged 40-55 years who had recovered from COVID-19.

This chain uses TRBV29-1 with TRBJ2-1; the match to TRBD1 covers 8 bases. CDR1 is SQVTM and CDR2 is ANQGSEA in the germline V gene. Losses at the gene ends were 4 bases for V and 6 bases for J; bases not matched to a gene: 11. The length of the CDR3 is 15 residues. CDR3 region: CSVAITGGTGNEQFF. The CDR3 DNA follows: TGCAGCGTTGCGATAACAGGGGGAACGGGCAATGAGCAGTTCTTC.

The CDR3 region is CASSVGGPYNEQFF. The CDR3 nucleotides are TGTGCCAGCAGCGTAGGGGGGCCCTACAATGAGCAGTTCTTC. V gene TRBV9 combines with J gene TRBJ2-1; possibly TRBD1 for D (6 bases). The CDR3 loop spans 14 amino acids. Trimming left V 0 bases short and J 2 bases short, with 6 bases between. The V gene's germline CDR1 is SGDLS and CDR2 YYNGEE.

The chain employs TRBV2 and TRBJ1-5; D is unclear. Looked up from germline, CDR1 is SNHLY and CDR2 is FYNNEI. The CDR3 is 16 residues long. Trimming removed 6 bases at V and 4 bases at J, with 19 bases between. CDR3 sequence (DNA): TGTGCCAGCAGGGTCGGGAACCTTCAACCAAATCAGCCCCAGCATTTT. This codes for CASRVGNLQPNQPQHF.

The chain has TRBV5-1 and TRBJ2-7; 9 nucleotides line up with TRBD2. Losses at the gene ends were 1 base for V and 0 bases for J; bases not matched to a gene: 8. Looked up from germline, CDR1 is SGHRS and CDR2 is YFSETQ. CDR3 length equals 17 residues. This CDR3 is CASSLFRSGGNSYEQYF. CDR3 in DNA: TGCGCCAGCAGCTTGTTTCGGAGCGGGGGGAACTCCTACGAGCAGTACTTC. The variable domain in full, completed from reference TRBV5-1 and TRBJ2-7, reads KAGVTQTPRYLIKTRGQQVTLSCSPISGHRSVSWYQQTPGQGLQFLFEYFSETQRNKGNFPGRFSGRQFSNSRSEMNVSTLELGDSALYLCASSLFRSGGNSYEQYFGPGTRLTVT.

The chain joins TRBV6-6 to TRBJ2-1; a weak D match, TRBD1 (6 bases). With 2 bases removed from V and 3 bases from J, the gap between germline ends came to 11 bases. Germline values: CDR1 MNHNY, CDR2 SVGAGI (reference sequence). The CDR3 is made up of 15 amino acids. CDR3 coding DNA: TGTGCCAGCAGTTACACAGACAGGTTCTACAATGAGCAGTTCTTC. Translated: CASSYTDRFYNEQFF.

The J gene is TRBJ2-3, the V gene TRBV5-6, with D hard to call. The germline V gene encodes CDR1 SGHDT and CDR2 YYEEEE. The CDR3 runs to 15 residues. V shed 1 base and J shed 1 base, with 10 bases lying between them. The CDR3 DNA is TGTGCCAGCAGCTTGATAAAGGCGGGCACAGATACGCAGTATTTT. Translation: CASSLIKAGTDTQYF.